The 10 T cell receptor beta chains below were found in one sample sequenced in a study of Tregs in tolerant kidney transplant recipients. Sequencing used immunoSEQ multiplex PCR; TCRdb keeps in-frame clones, though not all of them. Here the sample spans some 90,000 clones, 85% to 95% being singletons. What was sequenced was CD8+ T cells from blood. The receptors stem from a human donor in good health.

The rearrangement uses TRBV6-5 and TRBJ1-1; TRBD1 matches at 8 bases. V shed 5 bases and J 8 bases; nucleotides not matched to a gene: 10. CDR1 and CDR2 (germline): MNHEY, SVGAGI. The CDR3 totals 14 residues. The CDR3 spells CASSGVTGGLEAFF. The CDR3 DNA sequence: TGTGCCAGCAGTGGAGTCACAGGGGGGTTGGAAGCTTTCTTT.

The chain couples TRBV7-9 to TRBJ1-6; D is unclear. The CDR3 loop spans 14 amino acids. CDR1 is SEHNR and CDR2 is FQNEAQ in the germline V gene (reference sequence). The V end was cut by 5 bases, the J end by 10 bases, with 15 bases between. CDR3 in amino acids: CASSPSGVGSPLHF. DNA for the CDR3: TGTGCCAGCAGCCCAAGTGGGGTTGGCTCACCCCTCCACTTT.

The chain employs TRBV30 and TRBJ2-7; D ambiguous. The ends were cut back, 5 bases at V and 5 bases at J, with 10 bases in the middle. The CDR3 has 11 amino acids. Germline loops: CDR1 GTSNPN, CDR2 SVGIG (reference sequence). CDR3 loop: CAWGVTHEQYF. The CDR3 region has the DNA TGTGCCTGGGGGGTCACCCACGAGCAGTACTTC.

CDR3 in amino acids: CAWGRGYSNQPQHF. The CDR3 DNA is TGTGCCTGGGGGAGGGGGTATAGCAATCAGCCCCAGCATTTT. The rearrangement joins TRBV30 to TRBJ1-5, with TRBD1 as a possible D gene (6 bases). CDR1 is GTSNPN and CDR2 is SVGIG in the germline V gene (reference sequence). The germline V and J ends were trimmed by 5 bases and 0 bases, with 11 bases remaining between them. The CDR3 is 14 amino acids.

For this clone: The junction departs from germline at one end; a sequencing error may be responsible. The chain recombines TRBV29-1 with TRBJ1-1; TRBD1 might be the D (5 bases). Germline CDR1 and CDR2: SQVTM and ANQGSEA. This CDR3 has 12 residues. The CDR3 region is CSVEGDSLGAFF. CDR3 DNA: TGCAGCGTCGAAGGGGACTCTTTGGGCGCTTTCTTT. Looking up the rest from reference TRBV29-1 and TRBJ1-1 gives the full variable domain: SAVISQKPSRDICQRGTSLTIQCQVDSQVTMMFWYRQQPGQSLTLIATANQGSEATYESGFVIDKFPISRPNLTFSTLTVSNMSPEDSSIYLCSVEGDSLGAFFGQGTRLTVV.

The rearrangement links TRBV11-2 to TRBJ2-2; maybe TRBD2 (6 bases). Germline loops: CDR1 SGHAT, CDR2 FQNNGV. V lost 3 bases and J lost 3, with 11 bases in between. CDR3 length: 15 residues. In nucleotides, the CDR3 is TGTGCCAGCAGCTTTGCGGGACCCCACACCGGGGAGCTGTTTTTT. It translates to CASSFAGPHTGELFF.

The chain recombines TRBV5-4 with TRBJ2-7; the D gene could be TRBD1 or TRBD2 (7 bases each). The CDR3 is 15 amino acids. V lost 4 bases to trimming and J lost 0 bases, with 14 bases between them. Looked up from germline, CDR1 is SGHNT and CDR2 is YYREEE (reference sequence). Here the CDR3 reads CASSVQGGGSYEQYF. The CDR3, as DNA: TGTGCCAGCAGCGTCCAGGGGGGGGGCTCCTACGAGCAGTACTTC.

The chain links TRBV19 to TRBJ1-1; no clear D gene. The germline CDR1 and CDR2 sequences are LNHDA and SQIVND (reference sequence). V lost 5 bases and J 7 bases, leaving 17 bases between the germline ends. The CDR3 length is 14 residues. The CDR3: CASSPRWELFEAFF. As DNA, the CDR3 is TGTGCCAGTAGTCCTAGGTGGGAATTGTTTGAAGCTTTCTTT.

This clone was seen a single time. V and J are TRBV29-1 and TRBJ1-5; D is unresolved. Germline V lookup: CDR1 SQVTM, CDR2 ANQGSEA. Trimming cost V 4 bases and J 1 base, with 5 bases left between them. There are 12 residues in the CDR3. The CDR3 nucleotides are TGCAGCGTTGTGGACAGCAATCAGCCCCAGCATTTT. Protein: CSVVDSNQPQHF.

V gene TRBV4-2 combines with J gene TRBJ2-7; 8 bases fit TRBD1. Germline V lookup: CDR1 LGHNA, CDR2 YNFKEQ. The CDR3 is 15 amino acids. Losses at the gene ends were 7 bases for V and 2 bases for J; bases not matched to a gene: 10. CDR3 in amino acids: CASTLGTGGTYEQYF. CDR3 bases: TGTGCCAGCACCTTAGGGACAGGCGGTACCTACGAGCAGTACTTC.